This TCR beta chain was profiled in a study of T cells in women clearing cervical HPV infection. Whole-study context: Cases: HPV16-related CIN3 or worse on histology, a couple of invasive cancers. Case blood was drawn when the lesion was first found; control blood after infection became undetectable. Only a few women had HLA typing results available. The study, taken as a whole, reports: Each sample's T-cell count was unknown, possibly confounding richness.

Measured with immunoSEQ multiplex PCR; TCRdb has only the in-frame clones, and not every one. The sample has approximately 23,000 clones. The germline CDR1 and CDR2 sequences are MNHNS and SASEGT. The CDR3 sequence is 13 residues long. In regard to this clone: Antigen unknown. The CDR3 end falls 3 residues outside the read, so it is completed with the germline J gene.

The chain has TRBV6-1 and TRBJ1-2; 9 bases fit TRBD1. This sequence was found in a woman aged 18-69 years with a cervical HPV16 infection that either progressed to CIN3+ or cleared (not recorded which). The sample comprised blood buffy coat. Incomplete CDR3 DNA: TGTGCCAGCAGTGAGGGGACAGGGAGAGGC. Amino acid sequence: CASSEGTGRG. The whole CDR3 protein is CASSEGTGRGYTF.